These 21 T cell receptor beta chains came from one sample sequenced in a study of T cell repertoires in cytomegalovirus infection. TCRdb redid the calling of the reads with MiXCR, one entry per CDR3 protein. The table has roughly 730,000 distinct CDR3 sequences, 30% to 40% seen once; the top ten hold 18%. No cognate antigen is known for these TCRs. The starting material was cultured PBMCs, obtained from culture after CMV antigen stimulation. These receptors all come from a human donor in good health (CMV status not recorded). Some clones in this sample may be carry-over from other donors' samples.

This clonotype occurred a few times. V gene TRBV29-1 combines with J gene TRBJ1-5; a possible D gene is TRBD1 (6 bases). Trimming removed 7 bases at V and 5 bases at J, with 12 bases between. The CDR3 spans 12 residues. Germline V lookup: CDR1 SQVTM, CDR2 ANQGSEA. DNA for the CDR3: TGCAGCGCCGGGACACCCGATCAGCCCCAGCATTTT. Its translation is CSAGTPDQPQHF.

The chain couples TRBV7-9 to TRBJ1-6, with 8 bases fitting TRBD1. Germline V gene lookup returns CDR1 SEHNR and CDR2 FQNEAQ (reference sequence). The CDR3 has 16 residues. V lost 5 bases, J lost 10 bases, and 13 bases stayed unmatched. CDR3 nucleotides: TGTGCCAGCAGCACCCGACAGGGGTCGATATTGTCACCCCTCCACTTT. This sequence encodes CASSTRQGSILSPLHF. Using reference TRBV7-9 and TRBJ1-6 for the parts outside the CDR3, the full variable domain is DTGVSQNPRHKITKRGQNVTFRCDPISEHNRLYWYRQTLGQGPEFLTYFQNEAQLEKSRLLSDRFSAERPKGSFSTLEIQRTEQGDSAMYLCASSTRQGSILSPLHFGNGTRLTVT.

This clonotype appeared many times. The chain couples TRBV7-6 to TRBJ1-3; perhaps TRBD1 as D (6 bases). Trimming removed 2 bases at V and 4 bases at J, with 21 bases between. The CDR3 contains 18 residues. CDR1 and CDR2 from the germline V gene are SGHVS and FNYEAQ. The CDR3 here is CASSLKEGNRVKGNTIYF. The CDR3 DNA follows: TGTGCCAGCAGCTTAAAGGAAGGCAACAGGGTAAAAGGAAACACCATATATTTT.

The chain links TRBV27 to TRBJ2-3; no definite D call. The CDR3 has 14 residues. V dropped 4 bases and J dropped 0 bases, with 8 bases sitting between them. Germline-derived CDR1 and CDR2 are MNHEY and SMNVEV (reference sequence). The CDR3 is CASSSGYSTDTQYF. In DNA form, the CDR3 reads TGTGCCAGCAGTTCTGGCTATAGCACAGATACGCAGTATTTT.

This clonotype was picked up many times. This rearrangement joins TRBV11-1 to TRBJ1-1; D remains ambiguous. CDR3 length equals 13 residues. Germline CDR1 is SGHAT and CDR2 is FQDESV (reference sequence). The germline V and J ends were trimmed by 1 base and 4 bases, with 7 bases remaining between them. CDR3 in DNA: TGTGCCAGCAGCTTAGTATCCAGCACTGAAGCTTTCTTT. Its protein is CASSLVSSTEAFF.

J is TRBJ1-1 and V is TRBV10-3, with 7 bases matching TRBD1. Germline V gene sequence: CDR1 ENHRY, CDR2 SYGVKD. The V segment lost 5 bases and the J segment 1 base; nucleotides outside the gene matches: 7. This CDR3 is built from 15 residues. The CDR3 reads CAISPRTGANTEAFF. CDR3 in DNA: TGTGCCATCAGTCCTCGAACAGGGGCGAACACTGAAGCTTTCTTT.

V usage is TRBV5-8 and J usage is TRBJ2-7, with 7 nucleotides matching TRBD1. V was clipped by 4 bases and J by 10 bases; unmatched bases: 17. The CDR3 spans 15 residues. CDR1 and CDR2 (germline): SGHTS, YDEGEE. The CDR3 DNA reads as TGTGCCAGCAGCGGCCCGAAGACAGGGCGGACGAAACAGTACTTC. It translates to CASSGPKTGRTKQYF.

The genes are TRBV7-2 and TRBJ1-2, with unresolved D. The V and J ends lost 1 base and 4 bases respectively, with 13 bases between them. CDR1 and CDR2 (germline): SGHTA, FQGNSA. This CDR3 comprises 15 residues. CDR3 in DNA: TGTGCCAGCAGCTTAGGTGTCATCCGTTCCTATGGCTACACCTTC. Encoded protein: CASSLGVIRSYGYTF.

This chain links TRBV20-1 with TRBJ2-3; 8 bases line up with TRBD2. The ends lost 2 bases at V and 4 bases at J; junction bases unmatched: 5. Per the germline V gene, CDR1 is DFQATT and CDR2 is SNEGSKA (reference sequence). This CDR3 comprises 14 residues. This CDR3 reads CSARSSREADTQYF. CDR3 DNA: TGCAGTGCTAGATCTTCGCGGGAGGCAGATACGCAGTATTTT.

There are a few counts of this clonotype. V is TRBV12-3 or TRBV12-4 and J is TRBJ1-5; the D gene is possibly TRBD1 (5 bases). Trimming left V 9 bases short and J 1 base short, with 16 bases between. The CDR3 is 15 amino acids. Here the CDR3 DNA reads TGTGCCAGTAGATTGAGGGGTGAGAGCAATCAGCCCCAGCATTTT. Encoded protein: CASRLRGESNQPQHF.

V and J are TRBV2 and TRBJ1-2; 7 bases are shared with TRBD1. V gave up 6 bases and J gave up 6 bases; unmatched junction bases: 13. The CDR3 totals 15 residues. Germline loops: CDR1 SNHLY, CDR2 FYNNEI. The CDR3 spells CASSHLQQGRDGYTF. DNA for the CDR3: TGTGCCAGCAGCCACCTCCAACAGGGGCGGGATGGCTACACCTTC. Supplemented by reference TRBV2 and TRBJ1-2, the full variable domain reads EPEVTQTPSHQVTQMGQEVILRCVPISNHLYFYWYRQILGQKVEFLVSFYNNEISEKSEIFDDQFSVERPDGSNFTLKIRSTKLEDSAMYFCASSHLQQGRDGYTFGSGTRLTVV.

The CDR3: CASSRKIGTGPPLHF. CDR3 nucleotides: TGTGCCAGCAGCCGAAAAATCGGGACAGGGCCACCCCTCCACTTT. This chain uses TRBV6-5 with TRBJ1-6; 9 nucleotides agree with TRBD1. The CDR3 has 15 residues. Trimming at V came to 6 bases and at J to 11 bases, leaving 11 bases not matched to a gene. Germline assignment: CDR1 MNHEY and CDR2 SVGAGI.

This clonotype was seen a few times. The chain employs TRBV9 and TRBJ2-5, with 8 nucleotides matching TRBD2. CDR1 and CDR2 (germline): SGDLS, YYNGEE. With V trimmed by 4 bases and J by 3 bases, 2 bases remained unmatched. There are 13 residues in the CDR3. This chain's CDR3 is CASSSGGKETQYF. CDR3 sequence (DNA): TGTGCCAGCAGCTCGGGAGGGAAAGAGACCCAGTACTTC.

This clonotype has more than one count but fewer than ten. This sequence joins TRBV10-3 and TRBJ2-1; D gene ambiguous. Germline CDR1 reads ENHRY; CDR2 reads SYGVKD. The V gene lost 8 bases and the J gene lost 1 base, with 3 bases spanning the gap. This CDR3 region has 11 residues. This CDR3 is CAIPSYNEQFF. CDR3 nucleotide sequence: TGTGCCATCCCGTCCTACAATGAGCAGTTCTTC.

The chain couples TRBV6-6 to TRBJ2-1; weak D call: TRBD2 (7 bases). CDR3 length: 16 amino acids. The V end lost 1 base, the J end lost 4 bases, and 14 bases lay between the germline ends. Germline loops: CDR1 MNHNY, CDR2 SVGAGI (reference sequence). The CDR3 DNA is TGTGCCAGCAGTTACTATGGGGGGGCCTCGTACAATGAGCAGTTCTTC. Translating gives CASSYYGGASYNEQFF.

J is TRBJ1-6 and V is TRBV7-4, with TRBD1 matching over 7 bases. The CDR3 sequence is 14 residues long. Trimming removed 1 base from V and 12 bases from J; junction bases left unmatched: 6. Germline V gene sequence: CDR1 SGHVT, CDR2 SQSDAQ. The CDR3 sequence is CASSLGQGRGPLHF. The CDR3 bases are TGTGCCAGCAGCTTAGGACAGGGACGAGGACCCCTCCACTTT.

This clonotype came up many times. This chain links TRBV12-3 or TRBV12-4 with TRBJ1-6; D is ambiguous. The CDR3 consists of 12 residues. The V end lost 3 bases, the J end lost 10 bases, and 7 bases lay between the germline ends. CDR3 in amino acids: CASSFSHSPLHF. Written as DNA, the CDR3 is TGTGCCAGCAGTTTCAGCCACTCACCCCTCCACTTT.

This chain connects TRBV7-4 to TRBJ2-1, with D tentatively TRBD2 (6 bases). This CDR3 has 16 residues. Deletions cut 5 bases from V and 4 bases from J, with 18 bases between. CDR1 and CDR2 (germline): SGHVT, SQSDAQ. This chain's CDR3 is CASSPSRGRLYNEQFF. The CDR3 DNA reads TGTGCCAGCAGCCCCAGTCGGGGGAGGCTTTACAATGAGCAGTTCTTC.

This clonotype was seen a few times. The chain has TRBV4-1 and TRBJ1-2; possible D gene TRBD1, 5 bases. Germline V CDR1 and CDR2: MGHRA, YSYEKL. Trimming took 4 bases from V and 8 from J, leaving 14 bases between them. The CDR3 contains 13 residues. The CDR3 DNA reads as TGCGCCAGCAGCCCCGTACCTGGGGGGGGCTACACCTTC. This sequence encodes CASSPVPGGGYTF.

The chain recombines TRBV4-2 with TRBJ1-3; D may be TRBD1 (6 bases). CDR1 is LGHNA, CDR2 YNFKEQ, per germline. V dropped 8 bases and J dropped 6 bases, with 23 bases sitting between them. This CDR3 contains 16 residues. The CDR3, as DNA: TGTGCCAGCGAACCGGGCTCGGACAGTGAAATAAACACCATATATTTT. As protein: CASEPGSDSEINTIYF.

In DNA, the CDR3 is TGTGCCAGCAGGCAGGGGTTCAGGCCCCTCCACTTT. This encodes CASRQGFRPLHF. The rearrangement joins TRBV6-2 or TRBV6-3 to TRBJ1-6, with D tentatively TRBD1 (6 bases). There are 12 residues in the CDR3. Germline-derived CDR1 and CDR2 are MNHEY and SVGEGT. With 6 bases removed from V and 13 bases from J, the gap between germline ends came to 13 bases.